These 4 T cell receptor beta chains share one sample of origin, sequenced in a study of shared clonotypes between healthy human individuals. Data came from immunoSEQ multiplex PCR; TCRdb stores just in-frame clones and leaves some out. The data contain 850,000 to 1,200,000 clones, 65% to 75% of them singletons. The sample consisted of memory CD4+ T cells sorted from blood. Subset indicated: CD45RA-negative fraction. The receptors were sampled from a young man in good health.

This clone was detected only once. The chain uses TRBV15 and TRBJ2-3, with 8 bases fitting TRBD2. Germline CDR1 reads LNHNV; CDR2 reads YYDKDF (reference sequence). The V gene end was trimmed by 1 base and the J gene end by 5 bases; junction bases not matched to a gene: 14. The CDR3 contains 18 residues. The CDR3, as DNA: TGTGCCACCAGCAGAGCCAACCGGGAGGGCCTCACTCGAGATACGCAGTATTTT. Its protein product is CATSRANREGLTRDTQYF.

In its sample, this clone was seen a few times. The rearrangement links TRBV4-3 to TRBJ2-4; the D is unclear. Germline CDR1 LGHNA, CDR2 YSLEER. This CDR3 has 16 amino acids. The V end was cut by 0 bases, the J end by 1 base, with 10 bases between. In DNA form, the CDR3 reads TGCGCCAGCAGCCAAGATCGGTCGGTGGCCAAAAACATTCAGTACTTC. Translated, it gives CASSQDRSVAKNIQYF.

As DNA, the CDR3 is TGTGCCAGCAGAACCGGAGGGATTGGCTACACCTTC. Translated, it gives CASRTGGIGYTF. V usage is TRBV2 and J usage is TRBJ1-2; D not certain. Trimming shortened V by 6 bases and J by 7 bases, and 12 bases separated the two germline ends. Germline loops: CDR1 SNHLY, CDR2 FYNNEI. CDR3 length: 12 residues.

The V and J genes are TRBV10-3 and TRBJ2-7; D call uncertain. The germline V gene encodes CDR1 ENHRY and CDR2 SYGVKD. V was cut by 4 bases and J by 5 bases, with 18 bases left in between. The CDR3 length is 15 residues. The DNA for the CDR3 is TGTGCCATCAGTGCCGGCTCGAACAGTGGGGACGAGCAGTACTTC. This translates into CAISAGSNSGDEQYF.